Listed below are T cell receptor beta chains from one sample, sequenced in a study of blood T cell repertoires in COVID-19. TCRdb keeps only in-frame clones here, not all; method: immunoSEQ multiplex PCR. The data hold tens of thousands of clones, with just under 90% observed a single time. The material sequenced was peripheral blood. These receptors were obtained from a man aged 55 to 70 with acute or convalescent COVID-19. Both conserved end residues are part of each CDR3. A D gene is named only where the DNA matches it firmly. Size values are once, few and many counts, or a class for expanded clones, and some rows have none.

CDR3	DNA	length	D	V	size	J
CAWSVGTGIQPQHF	TGTGCCTGGAGTGTCGGGACAGGGATTCAGCCCCAGCATTTT	14	TRBD1	TRBV30	.	TRBJ1-5
CASSPSTGTYGYTF	TGTGCCAGCAGTCCTTCGACAGGGACCTATGGCTACACCTTC	14	TRBD1	TRBV28	.	TRBJ1-2
CASSVQGSDTQYF	TGTGCCAGCAGCGTACAGGGATCAGATACGCAGTATTTT	13	.	TRBV5-4	.	TRBJ2-3
CASSEDRATLFF	TGTGCCAGCAGCGAGGACAGGGCTACACTCTTCTTC	12	TRBD1	TRBV9	once	TRBJ2-1
CASSLSGTGFSTNEKLFF	TGTGCCAGCAGTTTATCCGGGACAGGATTCTCTACTAATGAAAAACTGTTTTTT	18	TRBD1	TRBV28	.	TRBJ1-4
CASSRKEGQLDQPQHF	TGTGCCAGCAGCCGGAAGGAGGGACAGCTAGATCAGCCCCAGCATTTT	16	TRBD1	TRBV7-9	.	TRBJ1-5
CASSQEISGQGRYSNQPQHF	TGTGCCAGCAGCCAAGAGATTTCGGGACAGGGGCGTTATAGCAATCAGCCCCAGCATTTT	20	TRBD1	TRBV14	.	TRBJ1-5
CASSLLRSSYNEQFF	TGTGCCAGCAGCTTACTACGGAGCTCCTACAATGAGCAGTTCTTC	15	.	TRBV7-8	.	TRBJ2-1
CASSLSSPGQTSSNQPQHF	TGTGCCAGCAGTTTATCATCCCCGGGACAGACTTCGAGCAATCAGCCCCAGCATTTT	19	TRBD1	TRBV27	.	TRBJ1-5
CASSVVGAGGYNEQFF	TGTGCCAGCAGCGTAGTAGGAGCGGGAGGGTACAATGAGCAGTTCTTC	16	TRBD2	TRBV9	.	TRBJ2-1
CAISLSAAGGQETQYF	TGTGCCATCAGCCTATCAGCGGCGGGAGGGCAAGAGACCCAGTACTTC	16	TRBD2	TRBV10-3	.	TRBJ2-5
CASRLDEKLFF	TGTGCCAGCAGACTAGATGAAAAACTGTTTTTT	11	.	TRBV3-1/TRBV3-2	once	TRBJ1-4
CASSWRESGSWVGELFF	TGTGCCAGCAGCTGGCGGGAAAGCGGGAGTTGGGTCGGGGAGCTGTTTTTT	17	TRBD2	TRBV11-2	few	TRBJ2-2